The 24 T cell receptor beta chains reported below all come from one sample, sequenced in a study of control samples from healthy donors and cancer patients. Libraries were prepared by immunoSEQ multiplex PCR; TCRdb keeps only in-frame clonotypes and omits some of them. Here the sample spans 130,000 or so clones, approximately 87% being singletons. Sequences were obtained from blood. These receptors were obtained from a man aged 55-75 years in good health.

The chain uses TRBV5-1 and TRBJ2-5, with D possibly being TRBD1 (5 bases). This CDR3 has 14 residues. V was clipped by 5 bases and J by 5 bases, with 16 bases between them. Looked up from germline, CDR1 is SGHRS and CDR2 is YFSETQ. CDR3 sequence (DNA): TGCGCCAGCAGACCGAACTCGAACAGGGAGACCCAGTACTTC. Its protein product is CASRPNSNRETQYF. Supplemented by reference TRBV5-1 and TRBJ2-5, the full variable domain reads KAGVTQTPRYLIKTRGQQVTLSCSPISGHRSVSWYQQTPGQGLQFLFEYFSETQRNKGNFPGRFSGRQFSNSRSEMNVSTLELGDSALYLCASRPNSNRETQYFGPGTRLLVL.

The V and J genes are TRBV5-5 and TRBJ1-4; 8 nucleotides align to TRBD1. Trimming cost V 2 bases and J 0 bases; bases outside gene matches: 12. This CDR3 comprises 19 residues. Germline V lookup: CDR1 SGHKS, CDR2 YYEKEE (reference sequence). The CDR3 nucleotides read TGTGCCAGCAGCTTTGCAGGGGGCTACGTTTTAGCAACTAATGAAAAACTGTTTTTT. Its translation: CASSFAGGYVLATNEKLFF.

The J gene is TRBJ2-3, the V gene TRBV9; 7 positions match TRBD2. Per germline, CDR1 SGDLS and CDR2 YYNGEE. Trimming took 4 bases from V and 5 from J; bases not matched to a gene: 7. The CDR3 loop spans 14 amino acids. For the CDR3, the DNA is TGTGCCAGCAGCCCGCGCGGGGAGGGAGATACGCAGTATTTT. It specifies CASSPRGEGDTQYF.

DNA for the CDR3: TGTGCCATCAGTGAGTCGGGGTTCACCATTAACACCGGGGAGCTGTTTTTT. Its translation: CAISESGFTINTGELFF. The rearrangement uses TRBV10-3 and TRBJ2-2, with D hard to call. The germline V gene has CDR1 ENHRY and CDR2 SYGVKD. Deletions cut 0 bases from V and 2 bases from J, with 13 bases between. This CDR3 contains 17 residues.

The rearrangement uses TRBV15 and TRBJ1-2, with TRBD1 matching 8 bases. With V trimmed by 5 bases and J by 7 bases, 6 bases remained unmatched. Germline V lookup: CDR1 LNHNV, CDR2 YYDKDF (reference sequence). The CDR3 consists of 13 residues. The CDR3 DNA follows: TGTGCCACCAGCTTACGGACAGGGACTGGCTACACCTTC. Encoded protein: CATSLRTGTGYTF.

This clone is a singleton in its sample. The chain has TRBV19 and TRBJ1-2, with 10 bases matching TRBD1. The junction had 8 bases not matched to a gene; V was cut back by 4 bases and J by 0 bases. Looked up from germline, CDR1 is LNHDA and CDR2 is SQIVND (reference sequence). The CDR3 loop spans 17 amino acids. Here the CDR3 DNA reads TGTGCCAGTAGTAACGGACAGGGGGAACCTGCTAACTATGGCTACACCTTC. Translating gives CASSNGQGEPANYGYTF.

The V gene is TRBV3-1 (or the pseudogene TRBV3-2), the J gene TRBJ1-6, with a weak D call TRBD1 (5 bases). Germline CDR1 LGHDT, CDR2 YNNKEL (reference sequence). This CDR3 comprises 15 residues. V lost 5 bases and J 11 bases, leaving 19 bases between the germline ends. The CDR3 protein is CASSWSGKGVAPLHF. CDR3 nucleotide sequence: TGTGCCAGCAGCTGGTCAGGGAAAGGTGTTGCACCCCTCCACTTT.

The V and J genes are TRBV18 and TRBJ2-3; weak D call: TRBD2 (6 bases). The germline CDR1 and CDR2 sequences are KGHSH and LQKENI. This CDR3 region has 13 residues. V lost 3 bases, J lost 4 bases, and 8 bases lay in between. The CDR3 region is CASSPGTSDTQYF. The CDR3 DNA reads as TGTGCCAGCTCACCCGGGACTTCAGATACGCAGTATTTT. The full variable domain, its missing parts supplied by reference TRBV18 and TRBJ2-3, is NAGVMQNPRHLVRRRGQEARLRCSPMKGHSHVYWYRQLPEEGLKFMVYLQKENIIDESGMPKERFSAEFPKEGPSILRIQQVVRGDSAAYFCASSPGTSDTQYFGPGTRLTVL.

The count of this clone is one. The V and J genes are TRBV28 and TRBJ1-3; D unresolved. The CDR3 consists of 15 residues. The V end was cut by 3 bases, the J end by 0 bases, with 9 bases between. Germline V gives CDR1 MDHEN, CDR2 SYDVKM. CDR3 nucleotides: TGTGCCAGCAGTTTCCGGTTAACCTCTGGAAACACCATATATTTT. It translates to CASSFRLTSGNTIYF.

Points on this clone: Within the sample, other DNA sequences also encode this same CDR3. The chain employs TRBV19 and TRBJ1-1; D unresolved. Deletions cut 4 bases from V and 8 bases from J, with 11 bases between. This CDR3 spans 12 amino acids. Germline CDR1 and CDR2: LNHDA and SQIVND (reference sequence). This CDR3 is CASSTQGFEAFF. CDR3 sequence (DNA): TGTGCCAGTAGTACCCAAGGGTTCGAAGCTTTCTTT.

The chain couples TRBV5-1 to TRBJ2-2; D unclear. V was trimmed by 1 base and J by 4 bases, leaving 5 bases between them. The length of the CDR3 is 13 residues. Germline values: CDR1 SGHRS, CDR2 YFSETQ. CDR3 protein: CASSLSVTGELFF. The CDR3 nucleotides are TGCGCCAGCAGCTTGAGTGTCACCGGGGAGCTGTTTTTT. The entire variable domain, with the rest obtained from reference TRBV5-1 and TRBJ2-2, is as follows: KAGVTQTPRYLIKTRGQQVTLSCSPISGHRSVSWYQQTPGQGLQFLFEYFSETQRNKGNFPGRFSGRQFSNSRSEMNVSTLELGDSALYLCASSLSVTGELFFGEGSRLTVL.

The chain recombines TRBV28 with TRBJ2-1, with 9 bases lining up with TRBD2. The CDR3 extends over 15 amino acids. Per the germline V gene, CDR1 is MDHEN and CDR2 is SYDVKM. Germline trimming cut 7 bases from V and 2 bases from J; bases unmatched to any gene: 6. The CDR3 spells CASTPGGGAYNEQFF. The DNA of the CDR3 is TGTGCCAGCACCCCAGGCGGGGGGGCCTACAATGAGCAGTTCTTC.

The chain links TRBV10-3 to TRBJ1-2, with D perhaps matching TRBD1 (5 bases). The V and J ends lost 6 bases and 4 bases respectively, with 12 bases between them. This CDR3 has 13 residues. CDR1 ENHRY and CDR2 SYGVKD come from the germline V gene. CDR3 coding DNA: TGTGCCATCAGCAACGGGACGGTCTATGGCTACACCTTC. It codes for CAISNGTVYGYTF.

The chain recombines TRBV6-1 with TRBJ1-2; TRBD1 is a possible D gene (6 bases). CDR1 MNHNS and CDR2 SASEGT come from the germline V gene. With 0 bases removed from V and 6 bases from J, the gap between germline ends came to 14 bases. The CDR3 is 15 amino acids. The CDR3 reads CASSEAPRGVNGYTF. The CDR3 coding sequence is TGTGCCAGCAGTGAAGCGCCGAGGGGGGTGAATGGCTACACCTTC.

The chain joins TRBV28 to TRBJ1-6; D call uncertain. The CDR3 spans 15 residues. Germline assignment: CDR1 MDHEN and CDR2 SYDVKM. V gave up 2 bases and J gave up 10 bases, with 15 bases separating them. CDR3 DNA sequence: TGTGCCAGCAGTTTACCAGCGGGGATAGGATCACCCCTCCACTTT. It codes for CASSLPAGIGSPLHF.

Of note for this clone: The sample contains more than one DNA sequence encoding this CDR3. The rearrangement joins TRBV6-6 to TRBJ1-2; 7 bases agree with TRBD1. V was clipped by 5 bases and J by 3 bases; unmatched bases: 3. CDR3 length: 13 amino acids. Germline lookup yields CDR1 MNHNY and CDR2 SVGAGI (reference sequence). The CDR3 sequence is CASSPTGDYGYTF. CDR3 DNA: TGTGCCAGCAGTCCCACAGGGGACTATGGCTACACCTTC.

The V gene is TRBV9, the J gene TRBJ2-7, with D tentatively TRBD1 (6 bases). Germline-derived CDR1 and CDR2 are SGDLS and YYNGEE. V lost 0 bases to trimming and J lost 2 bases, with 12 bases between them. CDR3 size: 15 residues. Here the CDR3 DNA reads TGTGCCAGCAGCGTAGGGACAGCCTCAACCTACGAGCAGTACTTC. Translated: CASSVGTASTYEQYF.

The chain recombines TRBV19 with TRBJ2-3; tentatively, D is TRBD1 (6 bases). Germline V gene data show CDR1 as LNHDA and CDR2 as SQIVND (reference sequence). CDR3 length: 17 residues. The V end was cut by 10 bases, the J end by 0 bases, with 23 bases between. DNA of the CDR3: TGTGCCACAGGACAGAAACGGACGGCCGTCAGCACAGATACGCAGTATTTT. Translated, it gives CATGQKRTAVSTDTQYF.

The gene calls are TRBV5-1 and TRBJ2-3; D might be TRBD1 (6 bases). The ends were cut back, 2 bases at V and 2 bases at J, with 12 bases in the middle. The germline V gene encodes CDR1 SGHRS and CDR2 YFSETQ. This CDR3 is 15 amino acids long. This CDR3 reads CASSLPGHPTDTQYF. The CDR3 DNA sequence: TGCGCCAGCAGCTTACCGGGACACCCCACAGATACGCAGTATTTT.

The CDR3 spells CASSHTGIEAFF. The CDR3 DNA sequence: TGTGCCAGCAGCCATACAGGGATAGAGGCTTTCTTT. The chain links TRBV3-1 (or the pseudogene TRBV3-2) to TRBJ1-1; D is possibly TRBD1 (6 bases). Germline CDR1 reads LGHDT; CDR2 reads YNNKEL (reference sequence). The CDR3 spans 12 residues. The ends were cut back, 3 bases at V and 11 bases at J, with 13 bases in the middle.

The chain recombines TRBV2 with TRBJ1-6; no definite D call. Germline V CDR1 and CDR2: SNHLY, FYNNEI. The CDR3 loop spans 13 amino acids. The V gene lost 8 bases and the J gene lost 6 bases, with 11 bases spanning the gap. Here the CDR3 DNA reads TGTGCCAGCCACCGGGCGGGTAATTCACCCCTCCACTTT. Amino acid sequence: CASHRAGNSPLHF. Supplemented by reference TRBV2 and TRBJ1-6, the full variable domain reads EPEVTQTPSHQVTQMGQEVILRCVPISNHLYFYWYRQILGQKVEFLVSFYNNEISEKSEIFDDQFSVERPDGSNFTLKIRSTKLEDSAMYFCASHRAGNSPLHFGNGTRLTVT.

The rearrangement joins TRBV5-4 to TRBJ1-2; D perhaps matches TRBD1 (6 bases). Trimming stripped 5 bases from V and 4 bases from J, with 15 bases between. The germline V gene has CDR1 SGHNT and CDR2 YYREEE (reference sequence). CDR3 size: 14 residues. CDR3 amino acids: CASRRGAGVYGYTF. CDR3 DNA: TGTGCCAGCAGGCGGGGGGCAGGGGTCTATGGCTACACCTTC.

J is TRBJ2-3 and V is TRBV19; 7 positions agree with TRBD2. The CDR3 consists of 15 residues. V lost 5 bases to trimming and J lost 9 bases; unmatched junction nucleotides: 14. Looked up from germline, CDR1 is LNHDA and CDR2 is SQIVND (reference sequence). The CDR3 nucleotides are TGTGCCAGTAGTTCGCTAACGGGGGGAGTTCAAACGCAGTATTTT. It yields the protein CASSSLTGGVQTQYF.

The chain is built from TRBV5-4 and TRBJ2-6, with 9 nucleotides matching TRBD1. This CDR3 spans 17 amino acids. V lost 4 bases, J lost 0 bases, and 5 bases stayed unmatched. Germline loops: CDR1 SGHNT, CDR2 YYREEE (reference sequence). The CDR3 sequence is CASSADRGNSGANVLTF. The CDR3 nucleotides are TGTGCCAGCAGCGCCGACAGGGGGAACTCTGGGGCCAACGTCCTGACTTTC. Drawing the rest from reference TRBV5-4 and TRBJ2-6, the complete variable domain is ETGVTQSPTHLIKTRGQQVTLRCSSQSGHNTVSWYQQALGQGPQFIFQYYREEENGRGNFPPRFSGLQFPNYSSELNVNALELDDSALYLCASSADRGNSGANVLTFGAGSRLTVL.